These 7 T cell receptor beta chains were all obtained from the same sample, sequenced in a study of OX40 agonist ivuxolimab in advanced cancers. Repertoires were generated with immunoSEQ multiplex PCR, while TCRdb's copy carries only in-frame clones and drops some. Found here are fewer than 20,000 clones, 80% to 95% of them singletons; the top ten hold 29%. The sample was CD4+ or CD8+ T cells sorted from blood, taken in a trial of the OX40 agonist ivuxolimab. All receptors derive from an adult with an advanced solid tumor such as melanoma, head and neck, liver or kidney cancer.

The gene calls are TRBV9 and TRBJ2-3; D remains unclear. The CDR3 has 13 residues. Per germline, CDR1 SGDLS and CDR2 YYNGEE. V lost 3 bases and J 4 bases, leaving 9 bases between the germline ends. The CDR3 nucleotides read TGTGCCAGCAGCGGACGGTCCCCAGATACGCAGTATTTT. It encodes CASSGRSPDTQYF. Combining the CDR3 with reference TRBV9 and TRBJ2-3 gives the whole variable domain DSGVTQTPKHLITATGQRVTLRCSPRSGDLSVYWYQQSLDQGLQFLIQYYNGEERAKGNILERFSAQQFPDLHSELNLSSLELGDSALYFCASSGRSPDTQYFGPGTRLTVL.

This sequence joins TRBV4-1 and TRBJ2-3; D is perhaps TRBD2 (7 bases). This CDR3 has 17 residues. V was cut by 0 bases and J by 4 bases, with 17 bases left in between. CDR1 and CDR2 from the germline V gene are MGHRA and YSYEKL. CDR3: CASSQDGRDYRADTQYF. In nucleotides, the CDR3 is TGCGCCAGCAGCCAAGATGGACGGGACTACAGGGCAGATACGCAGTATTTT.

V is TRBV13 and J is TRBJ2-7, with D perhaps matching TRBD1 or TRBD2 (5 bases each). Between the trimmed V and J ends, which lost 2 bases and 5 bases, there was a span of 10 bases. The CDR3 length is 13 residues. Per the germline V gene, CDR1 is PRHDT and CDR2 is FYEKMQ (reference sequence). CDR3 amino acids: CASSLYRGHEQYF. The CDR3 DNA reads as TGTGCCAGCAGCTTATATCGGGGCCACGAGCAGTACTTC.

The chain carries TRBV9 and TRBJ2-2; D unclear. The CDR3 is made up of 16 amino acids. Germline V gene data show CDR1 as SGDLS and CDR2 as YYNGEE. V was cut by 6 bases and J by 6 bases, with 21 bases left in between. The CDR3 loop reads CASTPSANRAAGELFF. The CDR3 DNA sequence: TGTGCCAGCACCCCCAGCGCGAATAGGGCGGCCGGGGAGCTGTTTTTT.

CDR3: CASSISPGQVLGSPTDTQYF. In DNA form, the CDR3 reads TGTGCCAGTAGTATATCCCCGGGACAGGTCTTGGGGAGCCCCACAGATACGCAGTATTTT. The genes are TRBV19 and TRBJ2-3; 8 nucleotides agree with TRBD1. The ends lost 2 bases at V and 2 bases at J; junction bases unmatched: 18. In germline, CDR1 is LNHDA, CDR2 SQIVND (reference sequence). The CDR3 sequence is 20 residues long.

V is TRBV7-2 and J is TRBJ2-7, with a tentative D call TRBD1 (6 bases). The CDR3 is 13 residues long. V lost 4 bases and J 2 bases, leaving 9 bases between the germline ends. Germline CDR1 SGHTA, CDR2 FQGNSA. The CDR3 DNA is TGTGCCAGCAGCTCGTGGACAGCCTACGAGCAGTACTTC. Protein sequence: CASSSWTAYEQYF.

This clone was observed once. The chain has TRBV5-8 and TRBJ2-7, with D possibly called TRBD1 or TRBD2 (5 bases each). From germline, CDR1 is SGHTS and CDR2 YDEGEE. Trimming took 0 bases from V and 0 from J, leaving 7 bases between them. This CDR3 has 14 amino acids. This CDR3 is CASSLGDGSYEQYF. The CDR3 DNA sequence: TGTGCCAGCAGCTTGGGGGACGGCTCCTACGAGCAGTACTTC.